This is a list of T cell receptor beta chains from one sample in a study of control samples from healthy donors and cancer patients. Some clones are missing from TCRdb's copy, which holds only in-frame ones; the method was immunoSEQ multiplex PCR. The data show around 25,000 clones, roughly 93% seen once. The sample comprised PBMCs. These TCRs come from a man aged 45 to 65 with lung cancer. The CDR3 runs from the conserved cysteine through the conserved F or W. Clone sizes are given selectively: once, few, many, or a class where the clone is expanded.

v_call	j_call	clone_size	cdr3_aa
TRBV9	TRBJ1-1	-	CASSPSPGLLFPNTEAFF
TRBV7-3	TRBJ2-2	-	CASSLPLSGGASGELFF
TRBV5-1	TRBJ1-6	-	CASSLAGPLSSYNSPLHF
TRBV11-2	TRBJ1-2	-	CASSLVDYGYTF
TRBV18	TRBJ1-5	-	CASSQETGGYQPQHF
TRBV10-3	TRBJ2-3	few	CAISEGDTDTQYF
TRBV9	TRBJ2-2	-	CASSVGDRWNTGELFF
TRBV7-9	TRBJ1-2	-	CASSLVPANYGYTF
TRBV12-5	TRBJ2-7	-	CASGLTGSNSYEQYF
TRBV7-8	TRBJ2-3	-	CASSLRQGFSTDTQYF
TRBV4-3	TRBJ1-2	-	CASSASRTDYGYTF
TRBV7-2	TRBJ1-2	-	CASSLTGGQNYGYTF
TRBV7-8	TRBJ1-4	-	CASSLAGQMGEKLFF
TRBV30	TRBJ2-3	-	CAWSVGGDTQYF
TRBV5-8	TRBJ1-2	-	CASSLKGGSPNYGYTF
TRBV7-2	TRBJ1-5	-	CASSLADRDQPQHF
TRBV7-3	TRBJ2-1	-	CASSLIAGAYNEQFF
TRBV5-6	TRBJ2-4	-	CASSKLTEPIAKNIQYF
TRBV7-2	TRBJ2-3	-	CASSQGSASPTDTQYF
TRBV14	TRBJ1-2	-	CASSRYGASNYGYTF
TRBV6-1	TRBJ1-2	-	CASSESIAVNYGYTF
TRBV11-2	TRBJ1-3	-	CASSLQAFGNTIYF
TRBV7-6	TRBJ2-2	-	CASSLGGATFGELFF
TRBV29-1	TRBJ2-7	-	CSGVRDNSYEQYF
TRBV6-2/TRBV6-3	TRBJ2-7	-	CASSSHLVGVSYEQYF
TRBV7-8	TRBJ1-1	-	CASSAPNPNTEAFF
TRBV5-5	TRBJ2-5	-	CASSRSQGYQETQYF
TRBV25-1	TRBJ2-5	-	CASSEYLADRVPETQYF
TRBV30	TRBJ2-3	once	CAWSDITDTQYF
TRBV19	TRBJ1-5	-	CASTDGRQGGNQPQHF
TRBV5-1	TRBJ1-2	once	CASRTDNYGYTF
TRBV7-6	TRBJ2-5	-	CASSKFIGGSSNQAQYF
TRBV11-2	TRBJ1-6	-	CASSAGQFNSPLHF
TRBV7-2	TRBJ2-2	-	CASSTDSITGELFF
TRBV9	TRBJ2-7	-	CASSVASGQTYEQYF
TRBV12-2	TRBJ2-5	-	CASRLRTSGGAQETQYF
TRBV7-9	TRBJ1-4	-	CASSLILNTGGEEKLFF
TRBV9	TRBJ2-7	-	CASSVDGGSYEQYF
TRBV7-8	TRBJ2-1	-	CASSLDPQRGGNEQFF
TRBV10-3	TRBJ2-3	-	CAISSSTDTQYF
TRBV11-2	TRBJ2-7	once	CASSLRTGHSYEQYF
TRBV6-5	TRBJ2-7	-	CASIKTSGSYEQYF
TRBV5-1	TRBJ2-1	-	CASSLGLAGGPKNEQFF
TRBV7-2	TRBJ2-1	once	CASSFLGGSGNEQFF
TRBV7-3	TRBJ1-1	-	CASSADRNTEAFF
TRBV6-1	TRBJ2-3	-	CASSETRTKSQYF
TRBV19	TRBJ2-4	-	CASSSPRTAAKNIQYF
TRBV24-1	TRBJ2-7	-	CATSPGGGDEQYF
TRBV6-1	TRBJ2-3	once	CASSETGQDTQYF
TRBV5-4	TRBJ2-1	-	CASSLGGFGSYNEQFF
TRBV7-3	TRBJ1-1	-	CASSTSGDTEAFF